The 24 T cell receptor beta chains listed next were all sequenced from one sample in a study of T cell repertoires in cytomegalovirus infection. A single record per CDR3 protein comes from TCRdb applying MiXCR to the reads. The sample consists of about 920,000 distinct CDR3 sequences, 30% to 40% of them appearing once. Their antigen targets remain unknown. The sequenced sample was cultured CD8+ T cells from PBMCs, obtained from culture after CMV antigen stimulation. These receptors were obtained from a human donor in good health (CMV status not recorded). Some clones in this sample may be carry-over from other donors' samples.

This clonotype has a count of ten or more. V and J are TRBV7-6 and TRBJ2-1, with 8 nucleotides matching TRBD1. With V trimmed by 4 bases and J by 3 bases, 8 bases remained unmatched. The length of the CDR3 is 16 residues. Looked up from germline, CDR1 is SGHVS and CDR2 is FNYEAQ. The CDR3: CASSSTGDRGYNEQFF. CDR3 nucleotides: TGTGCCAGCAGCTCGACAGGGGATCGGGGCTACAATGAGCAGTTCTTC.

The gene calls are TRBV12-3 or TRBV12-4 and TRBJ1-4; TRBD1 agrees at 8 bases. With V trimmed by 1 base and J by 6 bases, 7 bases remained unmatched. The CDR3 consists of 16 residues. As DNA, the CDR3 is TGTGCCAGCAGTTTAGGGGGGGGACAGGTGGATGAAAAACTGTTTTTT. Its translation: CASSLGGGQVDEKLFF.

This chain joins TRBV20-1 and TRBJ1-2; D is unresolved. V was shortened by 7 bases and J by 0 bases, with 15 bases between the two germline ends. In germline, CDR1 is DFQATT, CDR2 SNEGSKA (reference sequence). The CDR3 covers 14 residues. CDR3 in DNA: TGCAGTGTCGACCGGAAGGGTACTAACTATGGCTACACCTTC. Amino acids: CSVDRKGTNYGYTF.

This clonotype was counted only a few times. The J gene is TRBJ2-7, the V gene TRBV7-8; 11 bases fit TRBD2. The ends lost 1 base at V and 4 bases at J; junction bases unmatched: 9. The CDR3 is made up of 17 amino acids. The V gene's germline CDR1 is SGHVS and CDR2 FQNEAQ. The CDR3 is CASSLVVASGGTYEQYV. DNA of the CDR3: TGTGCCAGCAGCTTAGTGGTCGCTAGCGGGGGGACGTACGAGCAGTACGTC.

The chain uses TRBV24-1 and TRBJ2-1; D is possibly TRBD1 (5 bases). This CDR3 has 17 amino acids. Germline CDR1 and CDR2: KGHDR and SFDVKD. V was clipped by 1 base and J by 3 bases, with 15 bases between them. CDR3 sequence (DNA): TGTGCCACCAGTGATTTCGGCCAGGGCAAAAACTACAATGAGCAGTTCTTC. Translation gives CATSDFGQGKNYNEQFF.

This clonotype was picked up one time. The chain employs TRBV27 and TRBJ1-2, with TRBD1 as a possible D gene (6 bases). The germline gives CDR1 MNHEY, CDR2 SMNVEV (reference sequence). This CDR3 is built from 14 residues. Trimming shortened V by 4 bases and J by 4 bases, and 13 bases separated the two germline ends. CDR3 sequence: CASSSLGASYGYTF. The CDR3 DNA follows: TGTGCCAGCAGTTCCCTGGGGGCGAGCTATGGCTACACCTTC.

Only a few counts were recorded for this clonotype. This chain links TRBV5-1 with TRBJ2-7; 11 nucleotides agree with TRBD1. Germline lookup yields CDR1 SGHRS and CDR2 YFSETQ. The CDR3 runs to 12 residues. The V gene end was trimmed by 9 bases and the J gene end by 5 bases; junction bases not matched to a gene: 4. CDR3 sequence reads: CATRDRGNEQYF. Written as DNA, the CDR3 is TGCGCCACCCGGGACAGGGGGAACGAGCAGTACTTC.

The chain is built from TRBV12-5 and TRBJ2-1; no reliable D call. V was cut by 2 bases and J by 9 bases, with 11 bases left in between. The CDR3 has 13 residues. Germline V gives CDR1 LGHNT, CDR2 FRNRAP. The CDR3 DNA reads as TGTGCTAGTGGTTTGCCAACAGAGGTTGAGCAGTTCTTC. Translating gives CASGLPTEVEQFF.

J is TRBJ1-1 and V is TRBV27; no clear D gene. Germline-derived CDR1 and CDR2 are MNHEY and SMNVEV (reference sequence). The CDR3 extends over 13 amino acids. V was clipped by 7 bases and J by 8 bases, with 17 bases between them. CDR3 loop: CASIDGAQLEAFF. DNA of the CDR3: TGTGCCAGCATCGACGGAGCACAGCTCGAAGCTTTCTTT.

The gene calls are TRBV9 and TRBJ2-1; D is ambiguous. V was shortened by 4 bases and J by 0 bases, with 14 bases between the two germline ends. From germline, CDR1 is SGDLS and CDR2 YYNGEE. The CDR3 extends over 16 amino acids. The CDR3 nucleotides read TGTGCCAGCAGCACCGTCTCCCGGAGCTCCTACAATGAGCAGTTCTTC. This gives the protein CASSTVSRSSYNEQFF.

Note on this clonotype: A much larger clone lies one base from this, so it may be a read error. The gene calls are TRBV7-8 and TRBJ2-7; D gene ambiguous. Between the trimmed V and J ends, which lost 1 base and 5 bases, there was a span of 9 bases. Germline values: CDR1 SGHVS, CDR2 FQNEAQ. The CDR3 runs 13 residues. CDR3 in DNA: TGTGCCAGCAGCTTAGGGTCCCTGAACGAGCAGTACGTC. Protein: CASSLGSLNEQYV.

V gene TRBV4-1 combines with J gene TRBJ1-2; maybe TRBD1 (5 bases). The germline CDR1 and CDR2 sequences are MGHRA and YSYEKL. The CDR3 is 17 amino acids. V was clipped by 0 bases and J by 4 bases, with 18 bases between them. The CDR3 is CASSQETPEGRAYGYTF. The CDR3 DNA sequence: TGCGCCAGCAGCCAAGAAACTCCGGAGGGGAGGGCCTATGGCTACACCTTC.

This clonotype was detected a few times. V is TRBV5-6 and J is TRBJ2-7; weak D call: TRBD1 (6 bases). CDR1 is SGHDT, CDR2 YYEEEE, per germline. V lost 4 bases to trimming and J lost 4 bases, with 12 bases between them. The CDR3 loop spans 13 amino acids. In DNA, the CDR3 is TGTGCCAGCAGCGTGGACAGTGGTTACGAGCAGTACGTC. Translation: CASSVDSGYEQYV.

The chain joins TRBV7-2 to TRBJ2-1; TRBD2 is a possible D gene (5 bases). Deletions cut 4 bases from V and 2 bases from J, with 15 bases between. Per germline, CDR1 SGHTA and CDR2 FQGNSA. The CDR3 length is 16 residues. As DNA, the CDR3 is TGTGCCAGCAGCTCTGCCGGTGGAGGCCCCTACAATGAGCAGTTCTTC. Protein product: CASSSAGGGPYNEQFF.

This clonotype was found many times. The rearrangement uses TRBV7-8 and TRBJ1-6; 8 bases fit TRBD1. CDR3 length equals 15 residues. Germline assignment: CDR1 SGHVS and CDR2 FQNEAQ. The ends lost 1 base at V and 4 bases at J; junction bases unmatched: 0. CDR3 sequence reads: CASSLDRGYNSPLHF. DNA for the CDR3: TGTGCCAGCAGCTTAGACAGGGGGTATAATTCACCCCTCCACTTT.

This clonotype has just one count. The rearrangement links TRBV4-3 to TRBJ1-1; D ambiguous. The CDR3 spans 13 residues. Between the trimmed V and J ends, which lost 3 bases and 8 bases, there was a span of 13 bases. The germline V gene encodes CDR1 LGHNA and CDR2 YSLEER. As DNA, the CDR3 is TGCGCCAGCAGCCACGGCAGCAGAGAAGAAGCTTTCTTT. It encodes CASSHGSREEAFF.

This clonotype has a count of ten or more. V and J are TRBV13 and TRBJ2-1, with D possibly TRBD1 on 6 matching bases. The CDR3 has 13 amino acids. Trimming took off 4 bases at V and 8 bases at J, with 12 bases between the two ends. CDR1 PRHDT and CDR2 FYEKMQ come from the germline V gene (reference sequence). CDR3 residues: CASSSRGVDEQFF. In DNA, the CDR3 is TGTGCCAGCAGCTCCAGGGGAGTCGATGAGCAGTTCTTC. Full variable domain (remainder filled in from reference TRBV13 and TRBJ2-1): AAGVIQSPRHLIKEKRETATLKCYPIPRHDTVYWYQQGPGQDPQFLISFYEKMQSDKGSIPDRFSAQQFSDYHSELNMSSLELGDSALYFCASSSRGVDEQFFGPGTRLTVL.

The V gene is TRBV5-6, the J gene TRBJ2-4; 10 nucleotides align to TRBD1. Germline values: CDR1 SGHDT, CDR2 YYEEEE. Trimming at V came to 4 bases and at J to 0 bases, leaving 7 bases not matched to a gene. This CDR3 has 17 amino acids. CDR3 protein: CASSRTGGSLAKNIQYF. Here the CDR3 DNA reads TGTGCCAGCAGCCGGACAGGGGGATCTCTAGCCAAAAACATTCAGTACTTC. The full variable domain, its missing parts supplied by reference TRBV5-6 and TRBJ2-4, is DAGVTQSPTHLIKTRGQQVTLRCSPKSGHDTVSWYQQALGQGPQFIFQYYEEEERQRGNFPDRFSGHQFPNYSSELNVNALLLGDSALYLCASSRTGGSLAKNIQYFGAGTRLSVL.

The CDR3 DNA reads as TGTGCCAGCAGTTTCTCACAGGGCTTGGGTCAGCCCCAGCATTTT. Translated, it gives CASSFSQGLGQPQHF. The gene calls are TRBV27 and TRBJ1-5; TRBD1 might be the D (6 bases). V was trimmed by 3 bases and J by 6 bases, leaving 15 bases between them. The CDR3 contains 15 residues. Germline assignment: CDR1 MNHEY and CDR2 SMNVEV (reference sequence).

The chain employs TRBV6-1 and TRBJ1-1, with D unclear. The CDR3 consists of 13 residues. From germline, CDR1 is MNHNS and CDR2 SASEGT. The V end was cut by 3 bases, the J end by 11 bases, with 16 bases between. CDR3 sequence: CASSDRLNSGAFF. In nucleotides, the CDR3 is TGTGCCAGCAGTGACAGATTAAATAGTGGGGCTTTCTTT.

This rearrangement joins TRBV2 to TRBJ2-1; 7 positions match TRBD1. The CDR3 is made up of 17 amino acids. Germline assignment: CDR1 SNHLY and CDR2 FYNNEI. V dropped 6 bases and J dropped 0; count of bases not matched to a gene: 11. The CDR3 region is CASRSSMGQSSYNEQFF. The CDR3 bases are TGTGCCAGCAGATCCTCTATGGGACAGAGCTCCTACAATGAGCAGTTCTTC.

This chain links TRBV29-1 with TRBJ2-1, with D uncertain. The germline V and J ends were trimmed by 0 bases and 2 bases, with 8 bases remaining between them. The V gene's germline CDR1 is SQVTM and CDR2 ANQGSEA. The CDR3 loop spans 14 amino acids. DNA for the CDR3: TGCAGCGTTGAAGATTTTGGGCCCTACAATGAGCAGTTCTTC. The encoded protein is CSVEDFGPYNEQFF.

This clonotype was counted once. The chain joins TRBV2 to TRBJ1-2; maybe TRBD1 (5 bases). The V gene's germline CDR1 is SNHLY and CDR2 FYNNEI. V was trimmed by 9 bases and J by 4 bases, leaving 15 bases between them. CDR3 size: 13 residues. The CDR3 spells CARNLRGSYGYTF. The CDR3 nucleotides are TGTGCCAGGAACTTGAGGGGCAGCTATGGCTACACCTTC.

This clonotype was counted between two and nine times. CDR3 loop: CASSPRTGGYYEQYF. CDR3 sequence (DNA): TGTGCCAGCAGTCCTCGGACAGGGGGCTATTACGAGCAGTACTTC. J is TRBJ2-7 and V is TRBV12-3 or TRBV12-4; 11 bases fit TRBD1. This CDR3 contains 15 residues. The V and J ends lost 5 bases and 4 bases, in that order; junction bases with no gene match: 7.